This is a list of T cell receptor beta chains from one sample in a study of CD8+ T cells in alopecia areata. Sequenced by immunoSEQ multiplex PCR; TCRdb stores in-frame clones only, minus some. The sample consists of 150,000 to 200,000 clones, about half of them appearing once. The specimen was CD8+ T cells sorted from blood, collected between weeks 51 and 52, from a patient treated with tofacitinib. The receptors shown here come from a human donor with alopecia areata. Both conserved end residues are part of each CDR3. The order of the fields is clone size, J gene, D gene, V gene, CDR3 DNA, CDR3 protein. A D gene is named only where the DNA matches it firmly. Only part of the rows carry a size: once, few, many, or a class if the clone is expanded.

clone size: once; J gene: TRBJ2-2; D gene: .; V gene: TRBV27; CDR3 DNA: TGTGCCAGCAACGACAGGAACACCGGGGAGCTGTTTTTT; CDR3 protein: CASNDRNTGELFF
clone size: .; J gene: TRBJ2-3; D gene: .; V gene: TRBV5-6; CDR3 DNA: TGTGCCAGCAGCTTGGAGGGGGATACGCAGTATTTT; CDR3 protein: CASSLEGDTQYF
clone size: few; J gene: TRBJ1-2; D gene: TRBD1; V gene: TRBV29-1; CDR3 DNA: TGCAGCGTAAGACAGGGAGGCTATGGCTACACCTTC; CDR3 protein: CSVRQGGYGYTF
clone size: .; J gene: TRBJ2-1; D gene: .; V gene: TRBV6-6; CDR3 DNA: TGTGCCAGCAGCAAAGGAGGGAGAGCCTACAATGAGCAGTTCTTC; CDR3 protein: CASSKGGRAYNEQFF
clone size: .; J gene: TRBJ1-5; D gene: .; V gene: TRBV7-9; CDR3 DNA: TGTGCCAGCAGCGGGGGTAGCAATCAGCCCCAGCATTTT; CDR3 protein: CASSGGSNQPQHF
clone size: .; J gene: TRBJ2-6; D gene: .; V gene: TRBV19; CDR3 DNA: TGTGCCAGTAGTATCGACCTCTCTGGGGCCAACGTCCTGACTTTC; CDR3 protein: CASSIDLSGANVLTF
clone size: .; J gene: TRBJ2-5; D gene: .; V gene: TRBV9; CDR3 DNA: TGTGCCAGCAGCGCCCGAGGGCACTCCCAAGAGACCCAGTACTTC; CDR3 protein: CASSARGHSQETQYF
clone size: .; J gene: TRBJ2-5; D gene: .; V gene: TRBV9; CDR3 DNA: TGTGCCAGCAGCCCGGCCCCCCCGCCGGAGACCCAGTACTTC; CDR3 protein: CASSPAPPPETQYF
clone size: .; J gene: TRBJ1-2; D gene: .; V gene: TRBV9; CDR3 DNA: TGTGCCAGCAGCGATCACGGACGGGAAGTCTATGGCTACACCTTC; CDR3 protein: CASSDHGREVYGYTF
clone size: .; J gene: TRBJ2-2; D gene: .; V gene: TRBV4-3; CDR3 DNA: TGCGCCAGCACTCAAGGATCCGCGGCGGACACCGGGGAGCTGTTTTTT; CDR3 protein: CASTQGSAADTGELFF
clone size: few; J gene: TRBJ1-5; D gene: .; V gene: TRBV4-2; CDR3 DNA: TGTGCCAGCAGCCAAGGAGAGGGGCCGGAGCCCCAGCATTTT; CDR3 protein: CASSQGEGPEPQHF
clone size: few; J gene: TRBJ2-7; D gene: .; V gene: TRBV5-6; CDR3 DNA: TGTGCCAGCAGCCGGGACAACCTCGAGCAGTACTTC; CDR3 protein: CASSRDNLEQYF
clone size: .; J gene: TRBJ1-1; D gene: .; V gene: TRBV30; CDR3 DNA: TGTGCCTGGAGTGTACGGGGCACTGAAGCTTTCTTT; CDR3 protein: CAWSVRGTEAFF
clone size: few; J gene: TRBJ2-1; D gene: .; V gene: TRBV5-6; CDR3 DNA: TGTGCCAGCAGCTCACAGGGCGATGAGCAGTTCTTC; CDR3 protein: CASSSQGDEQFF
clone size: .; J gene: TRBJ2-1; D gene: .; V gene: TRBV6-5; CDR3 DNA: TGTGCCAGCAGTTACTCGAGTGGCAATGAGCAGTTCTTC; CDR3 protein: CASSYSSGNEQFF
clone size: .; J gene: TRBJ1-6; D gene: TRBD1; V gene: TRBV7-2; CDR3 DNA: TGTGCCAGCAGCGCCAACAGGGGTCTTATTTCACCCCTCCACTTT; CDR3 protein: CASSANRGLISPLHF
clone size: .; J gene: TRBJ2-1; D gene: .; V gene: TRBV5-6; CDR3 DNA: TGTGCCAGCAGCTTGGCCTTCGGTATGACTAGTGGGAGTTACAATGAGCAGTTCTTC; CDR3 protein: CASSLAFGMTSGSYNEQFF
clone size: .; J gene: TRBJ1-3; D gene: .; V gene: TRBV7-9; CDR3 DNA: TGTGCCAGCAGCTTCATGGCTCTCTCTGGAAACACCATATATTTT; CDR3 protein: CASSFMALSGNTIYF
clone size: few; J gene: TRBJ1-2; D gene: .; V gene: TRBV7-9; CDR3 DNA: TGTGCCAGCAGCTTGTACTCAGCTAACTATGGCTACACCTTC; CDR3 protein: CASSLYSANYGYTF
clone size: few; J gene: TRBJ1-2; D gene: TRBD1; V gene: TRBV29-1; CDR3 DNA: TGCAGCGTTGGGGGGCAGGGGGCGTACGACTATGGCTACACCTTC; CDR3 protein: CSVGGQGAYDYGYTF
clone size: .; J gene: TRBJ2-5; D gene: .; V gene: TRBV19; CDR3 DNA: TGTGCCAGTAGCCTAGGAGGGGACTTAGAAGAGACCCAGTACTTC; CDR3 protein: CASSLGGDLEETQYF
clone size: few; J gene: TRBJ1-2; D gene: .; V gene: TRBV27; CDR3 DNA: TGTGCCAGCAGTAACACAGGCTTCTATGGCTACACCTTC; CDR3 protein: CASSNTGFYGYTF
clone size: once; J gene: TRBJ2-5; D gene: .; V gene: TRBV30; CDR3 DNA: TGTGCCTGGAGTGGTGGGGCGCCCCTCGCGCAGTACTTC; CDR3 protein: CAWSGGAPLAQYF
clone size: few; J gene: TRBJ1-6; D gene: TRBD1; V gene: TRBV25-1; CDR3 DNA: TGTGCCAGCAGTGAATCAGGGACAGGGGTATCACCCCTCCACTTT; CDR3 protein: CASSESGTGVSPLHF
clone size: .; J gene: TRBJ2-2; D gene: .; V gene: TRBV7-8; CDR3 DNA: TGTGCCAGCAGCTTAAGGACTCCATTTACCGGGGAGCTGTTTTTT; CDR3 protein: CASSLRTPFTGELFF
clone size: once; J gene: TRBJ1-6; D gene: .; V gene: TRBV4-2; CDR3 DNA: TGTGCCAGCAGCCAAGTTAATTCACCCCTCCACTTT; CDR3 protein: CASSQVNSPLHF
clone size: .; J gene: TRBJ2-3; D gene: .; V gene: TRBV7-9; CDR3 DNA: TGTGCCACCGGACTCCCTCCAGATACGCAGTATTTT; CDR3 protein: CATGLPPDTQYF
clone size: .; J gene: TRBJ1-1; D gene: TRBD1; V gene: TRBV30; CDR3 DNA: TGTGCCTGGAGAGAGACAGGGGGAGCCTGGACTGAAGCTTTCTTT; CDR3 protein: CAWRETGGAWTEAFF
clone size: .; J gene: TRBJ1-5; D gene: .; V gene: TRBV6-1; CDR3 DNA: TGTGCCAGCGGGGAGGGGAATCAGCCCCAGCATTTT; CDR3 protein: CASGEGNQPQHF
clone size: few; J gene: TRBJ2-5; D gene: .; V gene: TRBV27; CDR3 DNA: TGTGCCAGCAGTTTATCAGGAGAGACCCAGTACTTC; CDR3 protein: CASSLSGETQYF